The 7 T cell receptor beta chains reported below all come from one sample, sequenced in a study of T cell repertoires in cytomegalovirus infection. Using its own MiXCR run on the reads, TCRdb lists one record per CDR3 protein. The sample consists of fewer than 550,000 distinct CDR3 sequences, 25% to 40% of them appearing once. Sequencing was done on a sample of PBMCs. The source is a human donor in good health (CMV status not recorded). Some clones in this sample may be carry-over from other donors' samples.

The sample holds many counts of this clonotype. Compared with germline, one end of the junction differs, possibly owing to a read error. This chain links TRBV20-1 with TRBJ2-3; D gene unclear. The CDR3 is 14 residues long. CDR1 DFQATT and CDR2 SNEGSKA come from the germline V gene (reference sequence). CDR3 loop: CSAGDPVRPDTQYF. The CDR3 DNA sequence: TGCAGTGCTGGAGACCCCGTAAGGCCAGATACGCAGTATTTT.

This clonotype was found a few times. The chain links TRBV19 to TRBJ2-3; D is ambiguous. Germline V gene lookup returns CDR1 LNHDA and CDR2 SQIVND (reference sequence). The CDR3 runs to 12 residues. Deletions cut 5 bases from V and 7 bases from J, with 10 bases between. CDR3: CASSFVGNTQYF. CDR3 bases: TGTGCCAGTAGTTTCGTAGGGAATACGCAGTATTTT.

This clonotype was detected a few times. In nucleotides, the CDR3 is TGTGCCAGCAGTTACTCCCGGGACAGAACCTACAATGAGCAGTTCTTC. Protein: CASSYSRDRTYNEQFF. The rearrangement uses TRBV6-5 and TRBJ2-1, with 7 bases that match TRBD1. The trim removed 0 bases at V and 2 bases at J, leaving 4 bases unmatched. This CDR3 region has 16 residues. Germline CDR1 is MNHEY and CDR2 is SVGAGI.

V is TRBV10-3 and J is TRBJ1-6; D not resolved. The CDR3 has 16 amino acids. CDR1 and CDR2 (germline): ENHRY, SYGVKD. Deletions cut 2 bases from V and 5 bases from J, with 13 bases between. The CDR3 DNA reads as TGTGCCATCAGTGAGAGGTCGACAAGTAATAATTCACCCCTCCACTTT. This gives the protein CAISERSTSNNSPLHF.

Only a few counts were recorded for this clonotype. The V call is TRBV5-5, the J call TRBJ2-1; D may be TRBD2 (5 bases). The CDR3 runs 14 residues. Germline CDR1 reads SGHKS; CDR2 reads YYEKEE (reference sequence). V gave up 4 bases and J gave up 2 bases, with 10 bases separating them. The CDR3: CASSPRGPYNEQFF. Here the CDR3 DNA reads TGTGCCAGCAGCCCCCGAGGGCCCTACAATGAGCAGTTCTTC.

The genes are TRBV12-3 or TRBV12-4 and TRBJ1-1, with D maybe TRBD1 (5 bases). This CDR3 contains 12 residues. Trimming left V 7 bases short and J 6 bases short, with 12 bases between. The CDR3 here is CASTWGQAEAFF. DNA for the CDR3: TGTGCCAGCACCTGGGGCCAGGCTGAAGCTTTCTTT.

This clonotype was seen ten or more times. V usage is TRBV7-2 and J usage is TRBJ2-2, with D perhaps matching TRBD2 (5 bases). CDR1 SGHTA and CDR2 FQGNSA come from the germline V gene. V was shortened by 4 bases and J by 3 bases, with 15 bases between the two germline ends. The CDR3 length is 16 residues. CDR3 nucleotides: TGTGCCAGCAGCTCGGACTCTAGGATCCACACCGGGGAGCTGTTTTTT. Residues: CASSSDSRIHTGELFF.